This TCR beta chain originates from a study of T cell responses to AZD1222 COVID-19 vaccine. Study-wide points: Clonal diversity was possibly underestimated; the donors were predominantly white British and more often female.

Produced via immunoSEQ multiplex PCR; TCRdb's table is partial and in-frame only. The data show around 140,000 clones, around 93% seen once. CDR1 is SGHRS, CDR2 YFSETQ, per germline. There are 16 residues in the CDR3. With 2 bases clipped from V and 7 bases from J, the junction kept 8 bases outside the gene matches. This clone was counted once. Its cognate antigen is unknown. This chain uses TRBV5-1 with TRBJ2-7; 14 positions match TRBD2. This specimen was peripheral blood, taken on day 0 of AZD1222 vaccination. The receptor's source is an adult in good health. CDR3 region: CASSLSGLAGVGEQYF. In nucleotides, the CDR3 is TGCGCCAGCAGCTTATCGGGACTAGCGGGAGTGGGGGAGCAGTACTTC.